Given below is one T cell receptor beta chain in context. A multiplex PCR was run with 60 Vbeta primers and 13 Jbeta primers. Here immunoSEQ multiplex PCR was the method, and the copy in TCRdb shows in-frame clones only, minus some. The sample has around 190,000 clones; around 77% are singletons. The source of the sample is a study of cytomegalovirus exposure and HLA in healthy donors. The CDR3 has 11 residues. Germline loops: CDR1 MGHDK, CDR2 SYGVNS. V lost 4 bases to trimming and J lost 5 bases, with 6 bases between them. The chain recombines TRBV25-1 with TRBJ2-7; D is unclear. Sequenced material: PBMCs. The sequence was collected from a man in his fifties or sixties in good health and CMV-seronegative. CDR3 in DNA: TGTGCCAGCAGTGCATTTGACGAGCAGTACTTC. It encodes CASSAFDEQYF.